The clone carrying this T cell receptor (beta chain) has only a few counts. Its antigen remains unknown. The data stem from a study of blood T cells in healthy people across ages. Study-wide results and caveats: It was found that TCR beta diversity correlated strongly with the percentage of naive T cells.

The second PCR ran roughly 7 to 11 cycles with a sample-barcoded 5' primer and J-beta primers. With 12 random nucleotides, a template-switch adaptor tagged each individual cDNA molecule. There were at least 3 million CDR3-containing paired-end reads obtained from each sample. TCRdb fed the 5' RACE reads into MiXCR, producing one record per CDR3 protein. In the table there are about 1.4 million distinct CDR3 sequences, 59% of which are singletons. The sequencing input was blood. This TCR was sampled from a man aged 18 to 35 in good health.

CDR3 coding DNA: TGCAGTGCCAGCAAACCGGGGGGTGGCGGGAATGAGCAGTTCTTC. Translating gives CSASKPGGGGNEQFF. The chain recombines TRBV20-1 with TRBJ2-1; 7 positions agree with TRBD2. The V and J ends lost 6 bases and 7 bases, in that order; junction bases with no gene match: 15. Germline values: CDR1 DFQATT, CDR2 SNEGSKA (reference sequence). This CDR3 comprises 15 residues.